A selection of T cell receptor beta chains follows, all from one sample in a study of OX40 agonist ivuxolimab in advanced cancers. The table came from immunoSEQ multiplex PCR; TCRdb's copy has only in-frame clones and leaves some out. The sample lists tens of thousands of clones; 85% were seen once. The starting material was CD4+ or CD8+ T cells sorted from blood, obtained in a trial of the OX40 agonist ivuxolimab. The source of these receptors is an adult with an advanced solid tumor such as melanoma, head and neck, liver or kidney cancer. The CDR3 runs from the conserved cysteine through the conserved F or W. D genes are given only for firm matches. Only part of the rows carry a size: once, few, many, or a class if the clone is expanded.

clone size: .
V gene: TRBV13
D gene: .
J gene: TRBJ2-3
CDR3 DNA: TGTGCCAGCAGCTTAGAAGCAGATACGCAGTATTTT
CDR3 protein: CASSLEADTQYF

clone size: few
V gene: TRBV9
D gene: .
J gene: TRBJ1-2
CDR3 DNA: TGTGCCAGCAGCGTAGCTATGTCACCTAACTATGGCTACACCTTC
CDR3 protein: CASSVAMSPNYGYTF

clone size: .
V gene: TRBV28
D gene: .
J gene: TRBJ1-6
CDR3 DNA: TGTGCCAGCAGTTCCAATCGGGAAAAGCCACCCCTCCACTTT
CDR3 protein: CASSSNREKPPLHF

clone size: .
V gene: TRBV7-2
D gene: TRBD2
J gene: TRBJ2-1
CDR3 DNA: TGTGCCAGCAGCCCAATCGGGGGGATCGACAATGAGCAGTTCTTC
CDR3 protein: CASSPIGGIDNEQFF

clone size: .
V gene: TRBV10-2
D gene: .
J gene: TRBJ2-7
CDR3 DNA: TGCGCCAGCAGTGAGTCGGCTAATCTAGGACACGAGCAGTACTTC
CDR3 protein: CASSESANLGHEQYF

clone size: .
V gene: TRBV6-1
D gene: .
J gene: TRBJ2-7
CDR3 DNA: TGTGCCAGCAGTTCAGGCCGGGCTACCTACGAGCAGTACTTC
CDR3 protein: CASSSGRATYEQYF

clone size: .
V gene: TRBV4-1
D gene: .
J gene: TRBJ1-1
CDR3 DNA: TGCGCCAGCAGCCAAGAAGGGTTGGGCAGGCTGGACACTGAAGCTTTCTTT
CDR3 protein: CASSQEGLGRLDTEAFF

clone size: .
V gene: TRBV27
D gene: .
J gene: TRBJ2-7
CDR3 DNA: TGTGCCAGCAGTTACGCCCTCGGGAGCCCAATCCTTTCGAGCTCCTACGAGCAGTACTTC
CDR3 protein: CASSYALGSPILSSSYEQYF

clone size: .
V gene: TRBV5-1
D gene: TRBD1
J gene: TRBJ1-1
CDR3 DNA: TGCGCCAGCAGCCAACCCCCGACAGGGACTAACACTGAAGCTTTCTTT
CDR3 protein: CASSQPPTGTNTEAFF

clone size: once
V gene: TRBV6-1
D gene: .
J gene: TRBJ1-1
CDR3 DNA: TGTGCCAGCAGTCCAGGGTGGGTGAACACTGAAGCTTTCTTT
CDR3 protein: CASSPGWVNTEAFF

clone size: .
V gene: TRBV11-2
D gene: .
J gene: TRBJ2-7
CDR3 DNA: TGTGCCAGCAGCCCAGGGGGGCACGAGCAGTACTTC
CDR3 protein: CASSPGGHEQYF

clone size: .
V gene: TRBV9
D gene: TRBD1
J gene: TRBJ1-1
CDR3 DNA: TGTGCCAGCAGCGTAGTGAGGGGGCGAAAGACTGAAGCTTTCTTT
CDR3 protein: CASSVVRGRKTEAFF

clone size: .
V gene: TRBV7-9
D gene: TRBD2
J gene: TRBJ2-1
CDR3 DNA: TGTGCCAGCAGCCACCCCGAGGTAGCGGGGAATAGTGAGCAGTTCTTC
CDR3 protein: CASSHPEVAGNSEQFF

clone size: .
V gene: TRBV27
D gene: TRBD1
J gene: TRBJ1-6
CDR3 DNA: TGTGCCAGCAGCCTGGGACAGGGGAACTCACCCCTCCACTTT
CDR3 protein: CASSLGQGNSPLHF

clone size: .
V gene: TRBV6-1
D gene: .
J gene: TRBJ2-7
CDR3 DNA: TGTGCCAGCAGTTTGGACCGGCACGAGCAGTACTTC
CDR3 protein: CASSLDRHEQYF

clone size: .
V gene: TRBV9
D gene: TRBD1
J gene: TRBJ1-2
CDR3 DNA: TGTGCCAGCAGCGAGGGGGCCCTATATGGCTACACCTTC
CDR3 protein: CASSEGALYGYTF

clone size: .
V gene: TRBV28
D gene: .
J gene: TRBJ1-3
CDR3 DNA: TGTGCCAGCAGTTTAGCCGGATGGGGAAACACCATATATTTT
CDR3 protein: CASSLAGWGNTIYF

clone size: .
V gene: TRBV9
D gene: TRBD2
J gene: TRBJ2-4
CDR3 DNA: TGTGCCAGCAGCGTTGAGCGGGGAGACAAAAACATTCAGTACTTC
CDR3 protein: CASSVERGDKNIQYF

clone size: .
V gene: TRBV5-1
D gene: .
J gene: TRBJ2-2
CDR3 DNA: TGCGCCAGCAGCCCCGGGACAACGAACACCGGGGAGCTGTTTTTT
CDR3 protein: CASSPGTTNTGELFF

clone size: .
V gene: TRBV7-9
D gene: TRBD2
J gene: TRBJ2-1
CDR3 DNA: TGTGCCAGCCGCGGGGGGAACAATGAGCAGTTCTTC
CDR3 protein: CASRGGNNEQFF

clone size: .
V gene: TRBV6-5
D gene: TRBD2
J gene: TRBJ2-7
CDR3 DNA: TGTGCCAGCGGGCGGGGGATTCCACACGAGCAGTACTTC
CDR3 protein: CASGRGIPHEQYF

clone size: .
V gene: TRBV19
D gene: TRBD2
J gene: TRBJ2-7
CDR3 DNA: TGTGCCAGTAGTTCGGGGGGGATCGCCTACGAGCAGTACTTC
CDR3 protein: CASSSGGIAYEQYF

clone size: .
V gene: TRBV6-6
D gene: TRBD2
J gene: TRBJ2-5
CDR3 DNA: TGTGCCAGCAGACTTCGGACTAGCGGGGTCCAAGAGACCCAGTACTTC
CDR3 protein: CASRLRTSGVQETQYF

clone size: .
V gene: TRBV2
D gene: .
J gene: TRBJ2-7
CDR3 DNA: TGTGCCAGCAATTTACCAGGGGAGCAGTACTTC
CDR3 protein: CASNLPGEQYF

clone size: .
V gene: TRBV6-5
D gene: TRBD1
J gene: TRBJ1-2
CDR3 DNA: TGTGCCAGCAGTTCACACCCTACAGGGGGCAGACGTGGCTACACCTTC
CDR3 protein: CASSSHPTGGRRGYTF

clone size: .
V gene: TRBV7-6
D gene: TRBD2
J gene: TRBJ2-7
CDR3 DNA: TGTGCCAGCAGCTACTCTAGCGGGGGTACGGACTACGAGCAGTACTTC
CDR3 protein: CASSYSSGGTDYEQYF

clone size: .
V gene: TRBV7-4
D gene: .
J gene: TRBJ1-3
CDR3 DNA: TGTGCCGTCGGGGGAGGAAACTCTGGAAACACCATATATTTT
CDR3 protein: CAVGGGNSGNTIYF

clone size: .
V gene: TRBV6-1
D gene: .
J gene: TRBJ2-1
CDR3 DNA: TGTGCCAGCAGTGGAGTAGGGTGGGGTAATGAGCAGTTCTTC
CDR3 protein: CASSGVGWGNEQFF

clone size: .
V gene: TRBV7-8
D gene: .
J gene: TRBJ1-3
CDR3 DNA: TGTGCCAGCAGCCCCTGGGATTCTGGAAACACCATATATTTT
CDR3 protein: CASSPWDSGNTIYF

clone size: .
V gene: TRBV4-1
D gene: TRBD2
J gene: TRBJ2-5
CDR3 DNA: TGCGCCAGCAGCCTAGAATCGACTAGCGGGGGGGGAGAGACCCAGTACTTC
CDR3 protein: CASSLESTSGGGETQYF

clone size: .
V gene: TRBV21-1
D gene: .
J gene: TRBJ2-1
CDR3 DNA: TGTGCTTCGGGGGGGCGTAATGAGCAGTTCTTC
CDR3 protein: CASGGRNEQFF

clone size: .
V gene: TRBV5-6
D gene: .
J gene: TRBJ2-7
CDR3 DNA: TGTGCCAGCAGCTTGGAGGGGCCAGAGCAGTACTTC
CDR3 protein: CASSLEGPEQYF

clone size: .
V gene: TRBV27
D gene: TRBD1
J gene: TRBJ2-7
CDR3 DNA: TGTGCCAGCAGCCCGGGACAGGGGTACTCCTACGAGCAGTACTTC
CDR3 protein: CASSPGQGYSYEQYF

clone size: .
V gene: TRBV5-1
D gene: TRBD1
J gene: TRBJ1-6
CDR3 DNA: TGCGCCAGCAGCAGGGACAGAGCAGTCTATAATTCACCCCTCCACTTT
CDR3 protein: CASSRDRAVYNSPLHF

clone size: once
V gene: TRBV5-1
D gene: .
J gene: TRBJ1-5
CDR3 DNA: TGCGCCAGCAGCTTGGTTCCCGGGGGAGATCAGCCCCAGCATTTT
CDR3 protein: CASSLVPGGDQPQHF

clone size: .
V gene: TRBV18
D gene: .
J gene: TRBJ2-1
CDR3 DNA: TGTGCCAGCTCACCACCGATGGGGAATGAGCAGTTCTTC
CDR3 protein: CASSPPMGNEQFF

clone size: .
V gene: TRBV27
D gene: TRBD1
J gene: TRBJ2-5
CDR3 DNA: TGTGCCAGCAGTTTACGGACAGGGGGCCGAGGAGAGACCCAGTACTTC
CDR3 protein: CASSLRTGGRGETQYF

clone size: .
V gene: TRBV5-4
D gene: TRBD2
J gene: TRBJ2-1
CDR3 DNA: TGTGCCAGCACGACTCGCGGGGGGGCTTACAATGAGCAGTTCTTC
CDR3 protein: CASTTRGGAYNEQFF

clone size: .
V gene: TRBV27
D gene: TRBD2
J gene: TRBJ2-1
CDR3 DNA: TGTGCCAGCAGCCTGGCTAGCGGGGGGCTCGATGAGCAGTTCTTC
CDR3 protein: CASSLASGGLDEQFF

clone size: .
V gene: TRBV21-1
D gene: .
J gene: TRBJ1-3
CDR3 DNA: TGTGCCAGCAGCAACCGCGGCTTCGTCTGGAAACACCATATATTT
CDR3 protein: CASSNRGFVWKHHIF

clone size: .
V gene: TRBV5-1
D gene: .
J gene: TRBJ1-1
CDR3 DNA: TGCGCCAGCAGCTTGGGTCTGAACACTGAAGCTTTCTTT
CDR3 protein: CASSLGLNTEAFF

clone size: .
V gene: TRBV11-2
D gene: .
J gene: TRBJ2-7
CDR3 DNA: TGTGCCAGCAGCTTAGTGACGGCGGCAAGGGCAAGCTCCTACGAGCAGTACTTC
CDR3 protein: CASSLVTAARASSYEQYF

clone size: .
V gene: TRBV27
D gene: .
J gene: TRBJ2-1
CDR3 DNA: TGTGCCAGCAGGGTAGCCAATGAGCAGTTCTTC
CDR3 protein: CASRVANEQFF

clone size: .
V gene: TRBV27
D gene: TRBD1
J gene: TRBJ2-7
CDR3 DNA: TGTGCCAGCAGCTTAGAACAGGGGTACCCCTACGAGCAGTACTTC
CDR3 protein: CASSLEQGYPYEQYF

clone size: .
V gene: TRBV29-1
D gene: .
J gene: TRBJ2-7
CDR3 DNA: TGCAGCGTTGCAGTCCCCCGGGAGCAGTACTTC
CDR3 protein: CSVAVPREQYF

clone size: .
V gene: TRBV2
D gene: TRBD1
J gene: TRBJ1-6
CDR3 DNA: TGTGCCAGCACTCACACCGGGACAGGGTATAATTCACCCCTCCACTTT
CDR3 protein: CASTHTGTGYNSPLHF

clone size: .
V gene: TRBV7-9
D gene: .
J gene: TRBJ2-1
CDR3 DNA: TGTGCCAGCAGCTTAGTAGTTGAAGGTGAGCAGTTCTTC
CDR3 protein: CASSLVVEGEQFF

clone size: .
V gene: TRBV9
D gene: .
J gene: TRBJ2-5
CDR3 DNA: TGTGCCAGCAGCCCGTTTGGGGACCACCAAGAGACCCAGTACTTC
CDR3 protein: CASSPFGDHQETQYF

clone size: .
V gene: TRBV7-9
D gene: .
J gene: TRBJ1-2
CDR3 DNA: TGTGCCAGCAGCGTTCCGGGGGGGCAGGATGGCTACACCTTC
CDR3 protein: CASSVPGGQDGYTF